One TCR beta chain is described in this entry. The junction and the germline gene differ at one end; a read error may be behind it. A primer in the constant region served to generate TCR beta cDNA from 450 to 650 ng of total RNA. Library construction for TCR beta comprised three nested multiplex PCR rounds performed with slightly modified ARM-PCR. The first two PCR rounds used TRBV1-TRBV30 forward primers with a C-beta reverse primer, approximately 11 cycles each. TCRdb reprocessed the multiplex PCR reads with MiXCR, giving one entry per CDR3 protein. The repertoire holds some 32,000 distinct CDR3 sequences, with over 60% as singletons. These data come from a study of tumor-infiltrating lymphocytes in primary liver carcinoma. From germline, CDR1 is MGHRA and CDR2 YSYEKL. The CDR3 covers 13 residues. For each extraction, RNA and DNA were obtained together from around 18-30 mg of unsorted bulk tissue.

Specimen: liver tumor tissue from sampling region 5. Subset denoted: tumor region T5, tumor centre. This TCR came from a man in his forties or fifties with primary liver carcinoma and hepatitis B virus infection. The J gene is TRBJ1-1, the V gene TRBV4-1; tentative D call: TRBD1 (5 bases). CDR3 nucleotide sequence: TGCGCTAGCAGCCGGGAGGTAGGGACTGAAGGTTTCTTT. Its protein is CASSREVGTEGFF.